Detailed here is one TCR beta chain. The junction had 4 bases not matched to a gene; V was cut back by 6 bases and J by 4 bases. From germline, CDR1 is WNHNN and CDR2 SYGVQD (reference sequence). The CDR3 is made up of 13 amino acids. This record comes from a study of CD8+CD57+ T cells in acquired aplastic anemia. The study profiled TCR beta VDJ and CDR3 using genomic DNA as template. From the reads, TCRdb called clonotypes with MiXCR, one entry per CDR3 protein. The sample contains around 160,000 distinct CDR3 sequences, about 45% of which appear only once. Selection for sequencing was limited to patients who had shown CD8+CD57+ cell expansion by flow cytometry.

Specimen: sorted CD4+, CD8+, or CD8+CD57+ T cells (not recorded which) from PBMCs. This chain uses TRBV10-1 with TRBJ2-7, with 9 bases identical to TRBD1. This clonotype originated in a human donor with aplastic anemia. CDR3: CASRMGTGYEQYF. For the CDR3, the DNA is TGCGCCAGCAGGATGGGGACAGGGTACGAGCAGTACTTC.